This T cell receptor beta chain was sequenced for a study of cytomegalovirus exposure and HLA in healthy donors. In its sample, this clone was seen once. The target antigen is unknown. Primers for the PCR totalled 60 Vbeta and 13 Jbeta. Using immunoSEQ multiplex PCR, the repertoire was profiled, and TCRdb retains in-frame clones only, with some absent. The sample shows some 180,000 clones, 78% of them seen only once. V lost 0 bases and J lost 0, with 7 bases in between. This CDR3 has 15 residues. Germline V gene lookup returns CDR1 SGHNT and CDR2 YYREEE (reference sequence). Whole-study findings and limits: Association of a missense DCLRE1C variant with TCR beta V- and J-gene trimming was reported in a later analysis.

This rearrangement joins TRBV5-4 to TRBJ2-1, with D uncertain. This receptor was identified in a female donor in good health and CMV-seronegative. The material sequenced was PBMCs. CDR3 in DNA: TGTGCCAGCAGCTTGGGACTTATCTCCTACAATGAGCAGTTCTTC. Translation: CASSLGLISYNEQFF.